One and the same sample provided the 20 T cell receptor beta chains below, sequenced in a study of early T cells in non-severe SARS-CoV-2 infection. Each CDR3 protein is one row after TCRdb ran MiXCR on the 5' RACE reads. The sample has about 69,000 distinct CDR3 sequences; about 10% are singletons. The sequencing sample was made of whole blood. These receptors came from an adult who was a healthcare worker with PCR-confirmed SARS-CoV-2 infection or an uninfected control (not recorded which).

This clonotype was seen a few times. This chain links TRBV15 with TRBJ2-2, with no clear D. Between the trimmed V and J ends, which lost 3 bases and 6 bases, there was a span of 17 bases. There are 16 residues in the CDR3. From germline, CDR1 is LNHNV and CDR2 YYDKDF (reference sequence). The CDR3 coding sequence is TGTGCCACCAGCAGCAGACTGGAGAGGTCTGCCGGGGAGCTGTTTTTT. Its translation: CATSSRLERSAGELFF.

This sequence joins TRBV6-6 and TRBJ2-1, with D perhaps matching TRBD1 (5 bases). Germline-derived CDR1 and CDR2 are MNHNY and SVGAGI (reference sequence). This CDR3 is 14 amino acids long. Trimming took off 0 bases at V and 6 bases at J, with 9 bases between the two ends. This CDR3 is CASSYSGRSNEQFF. The CDR3 DNA sequence: TGTGCCAGCAGTTACTCGGGGCGGTCCAATGAGCAGTTCTTC.

This clonotype was observed a handful of times. This chain links TRBV20-1 with TRBJ2-7, with a weak D call TRBD2 (5 bases). The CDR3 extends over 13 amino acids. V was trimmed by 6 bases and J by 4 bases, leaving 16 bases between them. Germline-derived CDR1 and CDR2 are DFQATT and SNEGSKA (reference sequence). CDR3 nucleotide sequence: TGCAGTGCCCTCACCACCGAGGGTTACGAGCAGTACTTC. Its protein product is CSALTTEGYEQYF.

This clonotype appeared a few times. V usage is TRBV5-1 and J usage is TRBJ2-3; TRBD1 matches 12 bases. Trimming cost V 4 bases and J 5 bases; bases outside gene matches: 8. Germline V lookup: CDR1 SGHRS, CDR2 YFSETQ. This CDR3 region has 16 residues. The CDR3 sequence is CASSPLGDRGQDTQYF. The CDR3 bases are TGCGCCAGCAGCCCCCTTGGGGACAGGGGGCAAGATACGCAGTATTTT.

This clonotype was counted many times. The chain recombines TRBV29-1 with TRBJ2-2; maybe TRBD2 (5 bases). Trimming took 4 bases from V and 5 from J, leaving 14 bases between them. This CDR3 is 14 amino acids long. Germline CDR1 and CDR2: SQVTM and ANQGSEA. The CDR3 DNA follows: TGCAGCGTTGTCCGGGATCGGGATACCGGGGAGCTGTTTTTT. Residues: CSVVRDRDTGELFF.

At least ten counts were recorded for this clonotype. The chain employs TRBV7-3 and TRBJ2-5; D gene uncertain. Germline CDR1 reads SGHTA; CDR2 reads FQGTGA. Trimming pared 0 bases from V and 5 bases from J, leaving 7 bases between. This CDR3 has 13 residues. The CDR3 spells CASSLTIEETQYF. DNA for the CDR3: TGTGCCAGCAGCTTAACGATAGAGGAGACCCAGTACTTC.

Remarks on this clonotype: Mismatch with germline at one junction end may stem from a read error. The chain recombines TRBV11-2 with TRBJ2-5; no definite D call. The germline V gene encodes CDR1 SGHAT and CDR2 FQNNGV. The CDR3 sequence is 11 residues long. The CDR3 DNA reads TGTGTCAGCAGCCCCCGGGAGACCCAGTACTTC. Translated: CVSSPRETQYF.

The chain links TRBV5-1 to TRBJ2-1; possibly TRBD2 for D (6 bases). Germline V lookup: CDR1 SGHRS, CDR2 YFSETQ. V was trimmed by 0 bases and J by 5 bases, leaving 9 bases between them. The CDR3 runs 14 residues. CDR3 nucleotides: TGCGCCAGCAGCTTGGGTAGCGGAAACAATGAGCAGTTCTTC. Amino acid sequence: CASSLGSGNNEQFF.

This clonotype was found a few times. The CDR3: CASSDRDRVSYEQYF. In DNA form, the CDR3 reads TGCGCCAGCAGTGACCGGGACAGGGTGTCCTACGAGCAGTACTTC. The chain carries TRBV10-1 and TRBJ2-7, with 9 bases lining up with TRBD1. Trimming cost V 3 bases and J 1 base; bases outside gene matches: 4. The CDR3 covers 15 residues. Germline V gene sequence: CDR1 WNHNN, CDR2 SYGVQD (reference sequence).

This clonotype was seen ten or more times. The chain is built from TRBV5-5 and TRBJ2-5; D possibly corresponds to TRBD1 (6 bases). The CDR3 is 14 residues long. Per the germline V gene, CDR1 is SGHKS and CDR2 is YYEKEE (reference sequence). V lost 4 bases to trimming and J lost 2 bases, with 12 bases between them. The CDR3 loop reads CASSVARGQETQYF. CDR3 bases: TGTGCCAGCAGCGTGGCCAGGGGACAAGAGACCCAGTACTTC.

This clonotype was seen a handful of times. The rearrangement joins TRBV11-2 to TRBJ2-1, with a weak D call TRBD1 (5 bases). The CDR3 totals 13 residues. Germline V gene sequence: CDR1 SGHAT, CDR2 FQNNGV. V dropped 3 bases and J dropped 10 bases, with 13 bases sitting between them. In nucleotides, the CDR3 is TGTGCCAGCAGCTTCGTCTTAGGGGCGGAGCAGTTCTTC. This codes for CASSFVLGAEQFF.

This clonotype came up once. This CDR3 reads CASSLHQGTTEAFF. As DNA, the CDR3 is TGTGCCAGCAGCTTGCACCAGGGTACCACTGAAGCTTTCTTT. The chain uses TRBV5-6 and TRBJ1-1, with a weak D call TRBD1 (5 bases). This CDR3 comprises 14 residues. V shed 1 base and J shed 4 bases, with 11 bases lying between them. CDR1 and CDR2 (germline): SGHDT, YYEEEE. The variable domain in full, completed from reference TRBV5-6 and TRBJ1-1, reads DAGVTQSPTHLIKTRGQQVTLRCSPKSGHDTVSWYQQALGQGPQFIFQYYEEEERQRGNFPDRFSGHQFPNYSSELNVNALLLGDSALYLCASSLHQGTTEAFFGQGTRLTVV.

This clonotype turned up a few times. The genes are TRBV29-1 and TRBJ2-1; a possible D gene is TRBD1 (6 bases). The CDR3 has 13 amino acids. Trimming took 5 bases from V and 8 from J, leaving 16 bases between them. Germline CDR1 SQVTM, CDR2 ANQGSEA. The CDR3 sequence is CSVKTFTGYEQFF. In nucleotides, the CDR3 is TGCAGCGTTAAAACGTTCACAGGGTATGAGCAGTTCTTC.

This clonotype was picked up a small number of times. The V gene is TRBV2, the J gene TRBJ1-1; D is perhaps TRBD1 (5 bases). The V gene's germline CDR1 is SNHLY and CDR2 FYNNEI. The CDR3 extends over 13 amino acids. The germline V and J ends were trimmed by 7 bases and 5 bases, with 14 bases remaining between them. Here the CDR3 DNA reads TGTGCCAGCAAGAATTGGGGGGGGACTGAAGCTTTCTTT. Translation gives CASKNWGGTEAFF.

This clonotype was recorded a few times. J is TRBJ2-7 and V is TRBV7-2, with D uncertain. The CDR3 sequence is 13 residues long. V lost 6 bases and J lost 2, with 11 bases in between. Germline loops: CDR1 SGHTA, CDR2 FQGNSA. CDR3 region: CASRLSRTYEQYF. CDR3 DNA: TGTGCCAGCAGACTGAGCCGAACCTACGAGCAGTACTTC.

This clonotype was counted a few times. The rearrangement uses TRBV7-3 and TRBJ2-1, with 8 bases matching TRBD1. The CDR3 covers 16 residues. The V and J ends lost 5 bases and 0 bases, in that order; junction bases with no gene match: 6. In germline, CDR1 is SGHTA, CDR2 FQGTGA. The DNA of the CDR3 is TGTGCCAGCAGCCCACAGGGGGGAAGCTCCTACAATGAGCAGTTCTTC. This translates into CASSPQGGSSYNEQFF.

This clonotype showed up just a few times. The chain's CDR3 is CASRNSGNTDTQYF. For the CDR3, the DNA is TGCGCCAGCAGAAATAGCGGGAACACAGATACGCAGTATTTT. The chain uses TRBV5-1 and TRBJ2-3; 8 bases fit TRBD2. CDR3 length: 14 amino acids. V shed 5 bases and J 2 bases; nucleotides not matched to a gene: 4. Per the germline V gene, CDR1 is SGHRS and CDR2 is YFSETQ.

There are many counts of this clonotype. J is TRBJ2-3 and V is TRBV6-2 or TRBV6-3; 9 bases agree with TRBD1. The CDR3 extends over 13 amino acids. Unmatched junction bases numbered 7, after V lost 5 bases and J lost 10 bases. Germline CDR1 and CDR2: MNHEY and SVGEGT. CDR3 sequence (DNA): TGTGCCAGCAGTCCCAGGGACAGGGAAGCGCAGTATTTT. Translation gives CASSPRDREAQYF.

The rearrangement links TRBV7-9 to TRBJ1-1; D remains unclear. The V end lost 1 base, the J end lost 4 bases, and 10 bases lay between the germline ends. CDR1 SEHNR and CDR2 FQNEAQ come from the germline V gene (reference sequence). This CDR3 has 14 residues. CDR3 sequence (DNA): TGTGCCAGCAGCTTAGTCTTACGGGGCACTGAAGCTTTCTTT. Translated: CASSLVLRGTEAFF.

This clonotype appeared many times. This rearrangement joins TRBV3-1 to TRBJ2-7; D remains unclear. This CDR3 is 11 amino acids long. Trimming cost V 1 base and J 7 bases, with 5 bases left between them. Germline V gives CDR1 LGHDT, CDR2 YNNKEL (reference sequence). The CDR3 nucleotides are TGTGCCAGCAGCCAAGCCAGGGAGCAGTACTTC. It specifies CASSQAREQYF.